The TCR beta chain described here comes from a study of blood T cell repertoires in COVID-19. Overall study context: Samples came from the United States, Italy and Spain, spanning acute and convalescent COVID-19. In each case, the material was cDNA or gDNA derived from T cells, B-cell-depleted T cells, or PBMCs.

TCRdb's copy holds only in-frame clones and misses some; the assay was immunoSEQ multiplex PCR. The repertoire holds approximately 94,000 clones, with about 86% as singletons. This CDR3 spans 19 amino acids. Germline CDR1 and CDR2: KGHDR and SFDVKD. V dropped 3 bases and J dropped 6; count of bases not matched to a gene: 17. Specimen: peripheral blood. V usage is TRBV24-1 and J usage is TRBJ2-1; TRBD1 agrees at 9 bases. This TCR derives from a woman between 70 and 85 years old with acute or convalescent COVID-19. CDR3 region: CATSDTTGGGKRDSNEQFF. The CDR3 nucleotides read TGTGCCACCAGTGATACAACAGGGGGCGGGAAGCGGGATAGCAATGAGCAGTTCTTC.